Below are 8 T cell receptor beta chains sequenced from a single sample in a study of identical twins' blood T cells. TCRdb used MiXCR to reprocess the 5' RACE reads, holding one entry per CDR3 protein. The sample lists hundreds of thousands of distinct CDR3 sequences; 28% were seen once. Sample: PBMCs. The receptors come from a woman aged 18 to 55 in good health.

This clonotype turned up a few times. The DNA for the CDR3 is TGCAGTGCTACCATAGGGACCGGGGAGCTGTTTTTT. As protein: CSATIGTGELFF. The rearrangement uses TRBV20-1 and TRBJ2-2; no definite D call. Germline V gene lookup returns CDR1 DFQATT and CDR2 SNEGSKA (reference sequence). This CDR3 region has 12 residues. Trimming removed 4 bases from V and 5 bases from J, with 8 bases in between.

V and J are TRBV14 and TRBJ1-1, with no clear D. Per germline, CDR1 SGHDN and CDR2 FVKESK. Trimming took 0 bases from V and 6 from J, leaving 11 bases between them. The CDR3 loop spans 14 amino acids. The CDR3 reads CASSQDFEIAEAFF. In DNA, the CDR3 is TGTGCCAGCAGCCAAGATTTCGAGATCGCTGAAGCTTTCTTT.

The rearrangement joins TRBV19 to TRBJ1-1, with D uncertain. V was cut by 3 bases and J by 10 bases, with 15 bases left in between. The germline V gene has CDR1 LNHDA and CDR2 SQIVND (reference sequence). CDR3 size: 13 residues. The CDR3 region has the DNA TGTGCCAGTAGTATCAGCCTTTCGATTGGAGCTTTCTTT. Amino acids: CASSISLSIGAFF.

This clonotype was seen more than once but under ten times. This sequence joins TRBV5-1 and TRBJ1-4, with 8 positions matching TRBD1. Trimming at V came to 3 bases and at J to 0 bases, leaving 10 bases not matched to a gene. The CDR3 totals 18 residues. Germline V lookup: CDR1 SGHRS, CDR2 YFSETQ. This CDR3 reads CASSSSGTGAATNEKLFF. DNA for the CDR3: TGCGCCAGCAGCTCCTCGGGGACAGGAGCTGCAACTAATGAAAAACTGTTTTTT. Looking up the rest from reference TRBV5-1 and TRBJ1-4 gives the full variable domain: KAGVTQTPRYLIKTRGQQVTLSCSPISGHRSVSWYQQTPGQGLQFLFEYFSETQRNKGNFPGRFSGRQFSNSRSEMNVSTLELGDSALYLCASSSSGTGAATNEKLFFGSGTQLSVL.

This chain uses TRBV11-3 with TRBJ2-2; unclear D gene. V was clipped by 3 bases and J by 3 bases, with 11 bases between them. Per germline, CDR1 SGHNT and CDR2 YENEEA. This CDR3 spans 15 amino acids. CDR3 region: CASSFTYRDTGELFF. As DNA, the CDR3 is TGTGCCAGCAGCTTCACCTACCGGGACACCGGGGAGCTGTTTTTT.

A few counts support this clonotype. The V gene is TRBV18, the J gene TRBJ2-7; 8 positions match TRBD1. The CDR3 is 15 residues long. The J segment lost 3 bases and the V segment lost 0 bases, leaving 4 bases of the junction unmatched. CDR1 and CDR2 (germline): KGHSH, LQKENI. CDR3 nucleotides: TGTGCCAGCTCACCACCGGGACAGGAGAACTACGAGCAGTACTTC. Amino acid sequence: CASSPPGQENYEQYF.

This clonotype was found a few times. The chain uses TRBV14 and TRBJ2-3, with TRBD1 matching over 10 bases. The CDR3 covers 17 residues. V gave up 5 bases and J gave up 6 bases; unmatched junction bases: 14. The V gene's germline CDR1 is SGHDN and CDR2 FVKESK. The chain's CDR3 is CASSKRATGGLFDTQYF. The CDR3 DNA is TGTGCCAGCAGCAAGCGGGCGACAGGGGGCCTGTTTGATACGCAGTATTTT.

The rearrangement uses TRBV29-1 and TRBJ1-2; D not resolved. The V end was cut by 6 bases, the J end by 7 bases, with 12 bases between. The germline V gene has CDR1 SQVTM and CDR2 ANQGSEA. The CDR3 is 11 amino acids. As DNA, the CDR3 is TGCAGCGTGGGAGAGTGGTCTGGCTACACCTTC. As protein: CSVGEWSGYTF.